Sequencing of this TCR beta chain was carried out in a study of shared T cell receptors in the human thymus. This table comes from immunoSEQ multiplex PCR, and its TCRdb copy is limited to in-frame clones, with some not included. The table shows about 400,000 clones, with 85% to 95% occurring only once. Between the trimmed V and J ends, which lost 0 bases and 4 bases, there was a span of 16 bases. The germline V gene has CDR1 SGDLS and CDR2 YYNGEE. The CDR3 loop spans 16 amino acids. Sequenced material: thymocytes. The chain combines TRBV9 with TRBJ2-5; no clear D. The receptor was isolated from a human donor. DNA of the CDR3: TGTGCCAGCAGCGTAGGTTTAGCCAGGAATGGAGAGACCCAGTACTTC. Translation gives CASSVGLARNGETQYF.